Each of the 15 T cell receptor beta chains below was sequenced from the same sample in a study of blood T cells in healthy people across ages. Alongside a J-beta primer mix, a sample-barcoded 5' primer served in a second PCR lasting roughly 6 to 11 cycles. TCRdb re-analysed the 5' RACE reads in MiXCR, keeping a single row per CDR3 protein. The sample has 1 million or so distinct CDR3 sequences; approximately 25% are singletons. These data were likewise used in another study, on T cells of mothers and their children.

The sample consisted of blood. These receptors all come from a girl between 2 and 10 years old in good health.

In DNA, the CDR3 is TGTGCCAGCAGCTTAGGTCTAGCGGAGTCAGATACGCAGTATTTT. This sequence encodes CASSLGLAESDTQYF. The chain combines TRBV11-2 with TRBJ2-3; 7 bases map to TRBD2. Germline CDR1 reads SGHAT; CDR2 reads FQNNGV. There are 15 residues in the CDR3. The V and J ends lost 1 base and 4 bases, in that order; junction bases with no gene match: 5. The full variable domain, with the rest looked up from reference TRBV11-2 and TRBJ2-3, is EAGVAQSPRYKIIEKRQSVAFWCNPISGHATLYWYQQILGQGPKLLIQFQNNGVVDDSQLPKDRFSAERLKGVDSTLKIQPAKLEDSAVYLCASSLGLAESDTQYFGPGTRLTVL.

This clonotype has just a few counts. The chain uses TRBV6-6 and TRBJ2-1; unclear D gene. The last part of the DNA fits TRBJ2-7 better; the J call may be wrong. Germline CDR1 and CDR2: MNHNY and SVGAGI (reference sequence). There are 14 residues in the CDR3. This chain's CDR3 is CASSSTDLINEQYF. The CDR3 DNA sequence: TGTGCCAGCAGTTCAACGGACCTAATCAACGAGCAGTACTTC.

There are a few counts of this clonotype. This chain links TRBV9 with TRBJ1-4, with D perhaps matching TRBD1 (5 bases). Trimming removed 2 bases from V and 7 bases from J, with 15 bases in between. Germline CDR1 and CDR2: SGDLS and YYNGEE. The CDR3 has 15 residues. In DNA, the CDR3 is TGTGCCAGCAGCGTCGACCGTGGGGCTGGTGAAAAACTGTTTTTT. Residues: CASSVDRGAGEKLFF.

This rearrangement joins TRBV29-1 to TRBJ2-1; 7 bases line up with TRBD1. The CDR3 spans 15 residues. In germline, CDR1 is SQVTM, CDR2 ANQGSEA. With 1 base clipped from V and 2 bases from J, the junction kept 5 bases outside the gene matches. As DNA, the CDR3 is TGCAGCGTTGAAGGTTCGGGACAGACCTACAATGAGCAGTTCTTC. Amino acids: CSVEGSGQTYNEQFF.

This clonotype came up a few times. V and J are TRBV29-1 and TRBJ2-7; 11 positions agree with TRBD2. CDR3 size: 13 residues. Trimming removed 7 bases from V and 7 bases from J; junction bases left unmatched: 9. Germline V gene data show CDR1 as SQVTM and CDR2 as ANQGSEA. In DNA, the CDR3 is TGCAGCGCAGTGACTAGCGGGGCGGAGGAGCAGTACTTC. It is translated as CSAVTSGAEEQYF.

CDR3 coding DNA: TGCAGTGGGATAAGCGGGAGTGGCACAGATACGCAGTATTTT. Amino acids: CSGISGSGTDTQYF. The gene calls are TRBV20-1 and TRBJ2-3; TRBD2 agrees at 8 bases. After removal of 7 bases from V and 1 base from J, the junction contained 7 bases not matched to a gene. The CDR3 is 14 amino acids. Germline V gene data show CDR1 as DFQATT and CDR2 as SNEGSKA (reference sequence).

The J gene is TRBJ2-1, the V gene TRBV29-1, with D unclear. Looked up from germline, CDR1 is SQVTM and CDR2 is ANQGSEA. V was cut by 4 bases and J by 1 base, with 2 bases left in between. There are 11 residues in the CDR3. CDR3 nucleotides: TGCAGCGTTGTGTCCTACAATGAGCAGTTCTTC. It translates to CSVVSYNEQFF.

V usage is TRBV24-1 and J usage is TRBJ2-3; maybe TRBD2 (5 bases). The V end lost 7 bases, the J end lost 0 bases, and 10 bases lay between the germline ends. The V gene's germline CDR1 is KGHDR and CDR2 SFDVKD. The CDR3 is 14 residues long. CDR3 residues: CATRRRLSTDTQYF. The CDR3 DNA sequence: TGTGCCACCAGGAGAAGACTAAGCACAGATACGCAGTATTTT.

There are a few counts of this clonotype. In DNA, the CDR3 is TGCAGCGACGGACTAGCGGGACGCTCCTACAATGAGCAGTTCTTC. Amino acids: CSDGLAGRSYNEQFF. The J gene is TRBJ2-1, the V gene TRBV29-1; 12 bases agree with TRBD2. The CDR3 length is 15 residues. CDR1 and CDR2 from the germline V gene are SQVTM and ANQGSEA. The ends lost 7 bases at V and 0 bases at J; junction bases unmatched: 4.

The chain is built from TRBV29-1 and TRBJ1-2, with TRBD1 as a possible D gene (5 bases). The CDR3 has 16 residues. Trimming cost V 7 bases and J 3 bases, with 24 bases left between them. CDR1 is SQVTM and CDR2 is ANQGSEA in the germline V gene. CDR3 in amino acids: CSAPSPADTAYYGYTF. The CDR3 region has the DNA TGCAGCGCGCCCTCGCCGGCGGACACGGCATACTATGGCTACACCTTC.

The chain is built from TRBV7-2 and TRBJ2-6, with D perhaps matching TRBD1 (7 bases). Germline V gene sequence: CDR1 SGHTA, CDR2 FQGNSA. The CDR3 runs to 19 residues. Trimming shortened V by 6 bases and J by 0 bases, and 21 bases separated the two germline ends. CDR3: CASRLWRDSGASGANVLTF. CDR3 DNA: TGTGCCAGCAGATTATGGAGGGACAGCGGCGCCTCTGGGGCCAACGTCCTGACTTTC.

This clonotype was seen a handful of times. The V and J genes are TRBV28 and TRBJ2-5; the match to TRBD2 covers 10 bases. V dropped 4 bases and J dropped 4; count of bases not matched to a gene: 6. Germline V gives CDR1 MDHEN, CDR2 SYDVKM. CDR3 size: 15 residues. For the CDR3, the DNA is TGTGCCAGCAGTTGGCTAGCGGGAGAACTAGAGACCCAGTACTTC. Translation: CASSWLAGELETQYF. The whole variable domain, filled in from reference TRBV28 and TRBJ2-5, reads DVKVTQSSRYLVKRTGEKVFLECVQDMDHENMFWYRQDPGLGLRLIYFSYDVKMKEKGDIPEGYSVSREKKERFSLILESASTNQTSMYLCASSWLAGELETQYFGPGTRLLVL.

This clonotype was found a few times. This chain joins TRBV9 and TRBJ2-7; 7 positions agree with TRBD1. The CDR3 totals 14 residues. Germline assignment: CDR1 SGDLS and CDR2 YYNGEE. Trimming cost V 2 bases and J 7 bases; bases outside gene matches: 9. CDR3 protein: CASSVEGALGEQYF. As DNA, the CDR3 is TGTGCCAGCAGCGTTGAGGGGGCCCTAGGAGAGCAGTACTTC.

As for this clonotype: A junction boundary mismatches the germline segment, possibly from a read error. The chain uses TRBV11-2 and TRBJ1-2, with D hard to call. This CDR3 is built from 13 residues. Germline CDR1 is SGHAT and CDR2 is FQNNGV. The chain's CDR3 is CTSSLNQASGYTF. CDR3 in DNA: TGTACCAGCAGCTTAAACCAAGCTAGTGGCTACACCTTC.

This clonotype has more than one count but fewer than ten. This chain links TRBV5-1 with TRBJ2-5, with D maybe TRBD2 (5 bases). Germline-derived CDR1 and CDR2 are SGHRS and YFSETQ. The CDR3 has 17 amino acids. Trimming removed 4 bases at V and 5 bases at J, with 24 bases between. CDR3 sequence reads: CASSHRSRMGRGETQYF. The CDR3 region has the DNA TGCGCCAGCAGCCATAGATCTAGAATGGGGAGAGGGGAGACCCAGTACTTC.